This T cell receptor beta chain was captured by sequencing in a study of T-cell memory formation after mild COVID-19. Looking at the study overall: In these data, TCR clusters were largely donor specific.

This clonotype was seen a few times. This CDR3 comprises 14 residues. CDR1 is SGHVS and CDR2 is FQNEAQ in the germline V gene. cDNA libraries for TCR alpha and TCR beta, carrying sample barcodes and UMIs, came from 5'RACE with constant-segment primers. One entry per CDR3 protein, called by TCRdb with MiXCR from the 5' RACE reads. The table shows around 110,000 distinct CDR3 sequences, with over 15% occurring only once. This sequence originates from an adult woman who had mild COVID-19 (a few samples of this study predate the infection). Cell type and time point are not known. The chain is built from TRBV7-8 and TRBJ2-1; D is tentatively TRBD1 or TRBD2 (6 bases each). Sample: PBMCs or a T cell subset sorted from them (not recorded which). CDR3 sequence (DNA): TGTTCTACTAGGGGCGGGACATCCTACAATGAGCAGTTCTTC. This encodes CSTRGGTSYNEQFF. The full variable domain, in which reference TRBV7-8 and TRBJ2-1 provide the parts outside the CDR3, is GAGVSQSPRYKVAKRGQDVALRCDPISGHVSLFWYQQALGQGPEFLTYFQNEAQLDKSGLPSDRFFAERPEGSVSTLKIQRTQQEDSAVYLCSTRGGTSYNEQFFGPGTRLTVL.